This T cell receptor (beta chain) was observed in a study of cytomegalovirus exposure and HLA in healthy donors. Both 60 Vbeta primers and 13 Jbeta primers went into the PCR. Profiled with immunoSEQ multiplex PCR; TCRdb holds only in-frame clones, not every one. The sample lists about 160,000 clones; about two thirds were seen once. The receptor's source is a young woman in good health and CMV-seronegative. Sequencing input: PBMCs.

CDR3: CASSLRLRGANVLTF. The CDR3 DNA reads TGTGCCAGCAGTTTGAGGTTGAGGGGGGCCAACGTCCTGACTTTC. V gene TRBV27 combines with J gene TRBJ2-6, with D hard to call. V lost 3 bases and J 4 bases, leaving 10 bases between the germline ends. The germline V gene has CDR1 MNHEY and CDR2 SMNVEV (reference sequence). The CDR3 contains 15 residues.